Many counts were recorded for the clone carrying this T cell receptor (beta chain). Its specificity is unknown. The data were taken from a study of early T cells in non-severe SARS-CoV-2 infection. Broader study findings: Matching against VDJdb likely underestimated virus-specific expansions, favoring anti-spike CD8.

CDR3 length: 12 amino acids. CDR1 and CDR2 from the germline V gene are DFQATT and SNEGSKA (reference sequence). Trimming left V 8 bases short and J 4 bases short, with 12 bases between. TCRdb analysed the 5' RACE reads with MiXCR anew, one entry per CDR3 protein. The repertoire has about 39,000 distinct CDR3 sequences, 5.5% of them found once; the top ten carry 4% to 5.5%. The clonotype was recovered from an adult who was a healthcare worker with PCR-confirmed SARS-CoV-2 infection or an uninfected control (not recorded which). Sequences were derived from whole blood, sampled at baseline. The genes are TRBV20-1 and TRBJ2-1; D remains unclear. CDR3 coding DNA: TGCAGTCCCCCGGACCGGTACAATGAGCAGTTCTTC. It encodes CSPPDRYNEQFF.